This T cell receptor (beta chain) was obtained from a study of blood T cell repertoires in COVID-19. Per the study methods: From reference gene primer amplification, estimates of nucleated cell counts were derived. Sequencing used immunoSEQ multiplex PCR; TCRdb keeps in-frame clones, though not all of them. V, J and clone size derive from that table, while D and trimming were established from the DNA sequence. This sample yields roughly 410,000 clones, of which 89% are seen a single time; more than 1% belongs to the top ten. The sequence derives from a man aged 40-55 years with acute or convalescent COVID-19. Sequencing input: peripheral blood.

CDR3 bases: TGTGCCACCAGTTGGAGATTCCCCCAGCCCCAGCATTTT. The encoded protein is CATSWRFPQPQHF. The genes are TRBV24-1 and TRBJ1-5, with D unresolved. Germline V gene data show CDR1 as KGHDR and CDR2 as SFDVKD. The V gene lost 6 bases and the J gene lost 7 bases, with 12 bases spanning the gap. The CDR3 runs 13 residues.